This entry features one TCR beta chain sequence. The CDR3 has 14 residues. Germline loops: CDR1 KGHDR, CDR2 SFDVKD. V was pared by 5 bases and J by 1 base, with 1 base of the junction left unmatched. This specimen comes from a study of T cell responses to AZD1222 COVID-19 vaccine. The repertoire was sequenced with immunoSEQ multiplex PCR; TCRdb's copy has only in-frame clones and lacks some. The sample lists 15,000 to 17,000 clones; roughly nine tenths were seen once. This chain joins TRBV24-1 and TRBJ2-1, with 7 bases fitting TRBD2. This TCR came from an adult who received the AZD1222 COVID-19 vaccine. The source was peripheral blood, collected 28 days after the second AZD1222 dose. The CDR3 is CATSGGGSYNEQFF. The DNA for the CDR3 is TGTGCCACCAGTGGCGGGGGTTCCTACAATGAGCAGTTCTTC.